Shown below are 10 T cell receptor beta chains from a single sample sequenced in a study of beta chain features in type 1 diabetes. No antigen has been assigned to these receptors. Broader study findings: When Type 1 diabetes patients were examined, their TCRB CDR3s proved moderately but significantly shorter in all four CD4+ subsets.

Every bit of the isolated RNA underwent reverse transcription, so sequencing read expressed TCRB transcripts. Some clones are missing from TCRdb's copy, which holds only in-frame ones; the method was immunoSEQ multiplex PCR. The data hold 600,000 to 700,000 clones, with 13% observed a single time. Sequenced material: naive CD4+ T cells from blood. All receptors derive from a young man with type 1 diabetes.

This rearrangement joins TRBV28 to TRBJ2-5; the match to TRBD1 covers 7 bases. The CDR3 sequence is 15 residues long. The V gene end was trimmed by 3 bases and the J gene end by 5 bases; junction bases not matched to a gene: 9. Looked up from germline, CDR1 is MDHEN and CDR2 is SYDVKM. The CDR3, as DNA: TGTGCCAGCAGTTTTACAGGGGCAGGTTGGGAGACCCAGTACTTC. Translation: CASSFTGAGWETQYF.

The CDR3 is CAWGAGTAGSPLHF. CDR3 nucleotide sequence: TGTGCCTGGGGGGCCGGGACAGCTGGGTCACCCCTCCACTTT. The chain has TRBV30 and TRBJ1-6; 7 bases agree with TRBD1. The V segment lost 5 bases and the J segment 10 bases; nucleotides outside the gene matches: 11. The CDR3 is 14 residues long. From germline, CDR1 is GTSNPN and CDR2 SVGIG (reference sequence).

V is TRBV29-1 and J is TRBJ1-2; possibly TRBD1 for D (5 bases). Trimming removed 4 bases from V and 3 bases from J, with 12 bases in between. The CDR3 sequence is 13 residues long. Germline V CDR1 and CDR2: SQVTM, ANQGSEA. CDR3 amino acids: CSVVDQGYYGYTF. CDR3 nucleotide sequence: TGCAGCGTTGTGGACCAGGGTTACTATGGCTACACCTTC.

Only a few counts were recorded for this clone. The chain joins TRBV30 to TRBJ1-5; D not resolved. CDR3 length: 14 amino acids. Germline lookup yields CDR1 GTSNPN and CDR2 SVGIG (reference sequence). Trimming stripped 0 bases from V and 1 base from J, with 7 bases between. The CDR3 loop reads CAWSVGESNQPQHF. CDR3 in DNA: TGTGCCTGGAGTGTAGGCGAGAGCAATCAGCCCCAGCATTTT.

V gene TRBV10-3 combines with J gene TRBJ1-2; D possibly corresponds to TRBD1 (5 bases). Germline loops: CDR1 ENHRY, CDR2 SYGVKD. Trimming pared 5 bases from V and 2 bases from J, leaving 9 bases between. The CDR3 is 13 amino acids. The CDR3: CAISPAGNYGYTF. In DNA, the CDR3 is TGTGCCATCAGTCCCGCAGGGAACTATGGCTACACCTTC.

Only a few counts were recorded for this clone. The chain uses TRBV10-3 and TRBJ2-3, with TRBD2 identical over 13 bases. V lost 8 bases to trimming and J lost 2 bases; unmatched junction nucleotides: 4. CDR3 length: 15 amino acids. Germline V gene data show CDR1 as ENHRY and CDR2 as SYGVKD. CDR3 DNA sequence: TGTGCCATCGGGACTAGCGGGGACAACACAGATACGCAGTATTTT. It encodes CAIGTSGDNTDTQYF.

V is TRBV25-1 and J is TRBJ2-3; no clear D. Germline V gene data show CDR1 as MGHDK and CDR2 as SYGVNS. Trimming removed 6 bases at V and 7 bases at J, with 14 bases between. The CDR3 runs to 13 residues. The CDR3 region has the DNA TGTGCCAGCAGCCCCGTGGGAACGAATACGCAGTATTTT. This sequence encodes CASSPVGTNTQYF.

This clone was detected only a few times. CDR3 DNA sequence: TGTGCCAGCAGCTTAGTAGGCGCCCTTAGCAATCAGCCCCAGCATTTT. Translation: CASSLVGALSNQPQHF. This chain connects TRBV7-2 to TRBJ1-5; no reliable D call. V lost 1 base and J lost 0, with 10 bases in between. This CDR3 contains 16 residues. CDR1 and CDR2 from the germline V gene are SGHTA and FQGNSA.

This clone has a handful of counts. The V and J genes are TRBV29-1 and TRBJ1-1, with D perhaps TRBD1 (5 bases). There are 12 residues in the CDR3. Germline V lookup: CDR1 SQVTM, CDR2 ANQGSEA. Trimming pared 4 bases from V and 4 bases from J, leaving 10 bases between. The CDR3 sequence: CSVVRQLTEAFF. CDR3 sequence (DNA): TGCAGCGTTGTCAGACAGCTCACTGAAGCTTTCTTT.

This clone was counted only a few times. The V call is TRBV21-1, the J call TRBJ1-5; the table names TRBD1, a call not compared with the DNA. TRBV21-1 is termed a pseudogene. The CDR3 is 15 amino acids. The chain's CDR3 is CASSLGRGRNQPQHF. The CDR3 DNA sequence: TGTGCCAGCAGCTTGGGCAGGGGCAGGAATCAGCCCCAGCATTTT.